Sequencing of this T cell receptor beta chain was carried out in a study of T cells in localized non-small cell lung cancer. Study outcomes and limitations: Only one tumor region was sequenced, so heterogeneity remains possible. Tumor trailed uninvolved adjacent lung in T cell clonality, which peaked there. The appearance of a median roughly 58 of the top 100 tumor clones was seen in adjacent lung. Those with higher blood T cell density had longer overall survival.

The CDR3 has 14 amino acids. The germline V gene has CDR1 GTSNPN and CDR2 SVGIG (reference sequence). Between the trimmed V and J ends, which lost 3 bases and 5 bases, there was a span of 13 bases. This clone occurred once. Antigen specificity is unknown. Assay: immunoSEQ multiplex PCR; the TCRdb copy retains only in-frame clones and omits some. This table has 15,000 to 20,000 clones, 70% to 90% appearing once. Here the sequenced sample was peripheral blood, taken before any cancer treatment. This TCR derives from a female donor at least 60 years old with stage III squamous cell lung carcinoma. This chain joins TRBV30 and TRBJ1-4; D is possibly TRBD1 (5 bases). The CDR3 here is CAWRREGFNEKLFF. CDR3 nucleotide sequence: TGTGCCTGGAGGAGGGAGGGGTTCAATGAAAAACTGTTTTTT. Full variable domain (missing parts from reference TRBV30 and TRBJ1-4): SQTIHQWPATLVQPVGSPLSLECTVEGTSNPNLYWYRQAAGRGLQLLFYSVGIGQISSEVPQNLSASRPQDRQFILSSKKLLLSDSGFYLCAWRREGFNEKLFFGSGTQLSVL.